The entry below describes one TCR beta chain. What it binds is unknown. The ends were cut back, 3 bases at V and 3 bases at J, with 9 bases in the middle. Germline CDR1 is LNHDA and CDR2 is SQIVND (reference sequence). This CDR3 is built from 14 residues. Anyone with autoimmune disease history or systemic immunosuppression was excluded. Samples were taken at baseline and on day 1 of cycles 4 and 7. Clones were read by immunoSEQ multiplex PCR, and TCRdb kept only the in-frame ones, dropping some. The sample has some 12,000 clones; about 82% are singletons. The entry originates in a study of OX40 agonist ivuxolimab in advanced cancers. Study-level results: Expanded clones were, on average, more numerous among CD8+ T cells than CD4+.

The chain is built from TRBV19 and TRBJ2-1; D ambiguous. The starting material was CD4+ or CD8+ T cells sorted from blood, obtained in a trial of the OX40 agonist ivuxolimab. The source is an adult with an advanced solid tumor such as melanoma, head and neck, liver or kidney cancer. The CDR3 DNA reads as TGTGCCAGTAGTATTTCCACACTCTACAATGAGCAGTTCTTC. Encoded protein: CASSISTLYNEQFF.